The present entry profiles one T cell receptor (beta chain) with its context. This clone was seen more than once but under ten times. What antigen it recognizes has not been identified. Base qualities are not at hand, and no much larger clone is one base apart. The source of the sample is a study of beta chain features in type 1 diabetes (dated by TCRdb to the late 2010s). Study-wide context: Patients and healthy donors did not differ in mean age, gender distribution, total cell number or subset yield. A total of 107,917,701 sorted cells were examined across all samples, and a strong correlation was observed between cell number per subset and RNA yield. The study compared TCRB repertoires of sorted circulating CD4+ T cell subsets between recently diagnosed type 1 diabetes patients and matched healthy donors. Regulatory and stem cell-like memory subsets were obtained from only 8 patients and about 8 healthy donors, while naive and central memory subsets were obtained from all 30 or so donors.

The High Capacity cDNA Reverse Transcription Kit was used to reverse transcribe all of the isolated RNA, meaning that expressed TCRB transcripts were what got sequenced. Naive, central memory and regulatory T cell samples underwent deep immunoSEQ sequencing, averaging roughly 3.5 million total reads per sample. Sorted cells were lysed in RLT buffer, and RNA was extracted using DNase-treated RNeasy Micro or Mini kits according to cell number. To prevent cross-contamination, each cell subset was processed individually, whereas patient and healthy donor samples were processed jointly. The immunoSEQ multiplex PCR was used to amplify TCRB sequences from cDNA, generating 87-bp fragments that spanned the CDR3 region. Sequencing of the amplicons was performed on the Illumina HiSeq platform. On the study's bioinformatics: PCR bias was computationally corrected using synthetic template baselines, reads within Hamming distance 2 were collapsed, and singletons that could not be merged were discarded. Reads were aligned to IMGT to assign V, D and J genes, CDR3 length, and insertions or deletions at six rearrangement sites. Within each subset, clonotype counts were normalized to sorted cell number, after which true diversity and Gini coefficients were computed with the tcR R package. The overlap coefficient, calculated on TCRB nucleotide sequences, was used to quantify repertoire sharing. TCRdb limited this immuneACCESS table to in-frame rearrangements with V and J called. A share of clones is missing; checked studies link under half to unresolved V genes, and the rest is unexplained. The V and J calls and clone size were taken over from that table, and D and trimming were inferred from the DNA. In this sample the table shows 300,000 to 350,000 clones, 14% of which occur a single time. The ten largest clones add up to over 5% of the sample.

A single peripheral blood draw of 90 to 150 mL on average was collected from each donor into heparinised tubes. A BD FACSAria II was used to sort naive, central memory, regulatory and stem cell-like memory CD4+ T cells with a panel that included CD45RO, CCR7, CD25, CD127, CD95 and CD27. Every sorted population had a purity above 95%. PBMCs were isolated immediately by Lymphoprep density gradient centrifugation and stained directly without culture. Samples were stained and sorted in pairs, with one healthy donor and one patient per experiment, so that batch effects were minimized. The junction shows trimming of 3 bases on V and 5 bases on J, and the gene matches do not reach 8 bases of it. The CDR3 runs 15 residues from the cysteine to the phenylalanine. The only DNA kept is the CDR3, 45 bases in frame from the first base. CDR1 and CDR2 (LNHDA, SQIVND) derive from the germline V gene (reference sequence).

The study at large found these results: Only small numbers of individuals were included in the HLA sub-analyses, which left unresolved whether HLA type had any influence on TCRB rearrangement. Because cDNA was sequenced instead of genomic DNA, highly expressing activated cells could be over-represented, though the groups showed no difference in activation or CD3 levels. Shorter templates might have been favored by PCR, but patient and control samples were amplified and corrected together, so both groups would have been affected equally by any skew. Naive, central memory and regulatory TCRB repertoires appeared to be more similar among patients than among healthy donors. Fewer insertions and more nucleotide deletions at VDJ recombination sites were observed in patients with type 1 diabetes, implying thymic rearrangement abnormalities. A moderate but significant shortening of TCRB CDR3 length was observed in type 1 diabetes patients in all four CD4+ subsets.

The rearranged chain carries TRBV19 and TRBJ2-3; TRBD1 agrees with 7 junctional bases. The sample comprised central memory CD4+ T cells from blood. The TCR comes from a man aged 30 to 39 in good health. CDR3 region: CASSMPDRAGDTQYF. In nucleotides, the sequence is TGTGCCAGTAGTATGCCAGACAGGGCCGGAGATACGCAGTATTTT.